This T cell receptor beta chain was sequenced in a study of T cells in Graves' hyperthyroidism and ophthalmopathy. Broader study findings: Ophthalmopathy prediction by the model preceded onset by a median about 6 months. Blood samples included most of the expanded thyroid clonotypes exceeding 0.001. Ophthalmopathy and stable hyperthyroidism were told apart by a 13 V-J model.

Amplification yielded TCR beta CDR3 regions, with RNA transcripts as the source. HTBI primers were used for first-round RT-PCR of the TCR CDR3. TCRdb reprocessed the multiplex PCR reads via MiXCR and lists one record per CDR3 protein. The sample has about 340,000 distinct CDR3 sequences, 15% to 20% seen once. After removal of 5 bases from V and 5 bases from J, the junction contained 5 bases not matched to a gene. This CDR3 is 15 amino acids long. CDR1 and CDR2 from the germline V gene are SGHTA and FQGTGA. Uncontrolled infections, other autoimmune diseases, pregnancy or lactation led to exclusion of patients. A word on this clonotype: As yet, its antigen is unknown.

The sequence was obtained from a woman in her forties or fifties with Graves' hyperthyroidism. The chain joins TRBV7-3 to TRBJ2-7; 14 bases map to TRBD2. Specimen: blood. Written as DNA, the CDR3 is TGTGCCAGCAGCCAGGGACTAGCGGGAGTCAACGAGCAGTACTTC. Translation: CASSQGLAGVNEQYF.